The present entry profiles one T cell receptor (beta chain) with its context. Its antigen is as yet unknown. The data stem from a study of cytomegalovirus exposure and HLA in healthy donors. Whole-study findings and limits: In a later analysis, most CMV-associated TCR beta chains appeared HLA-restricted. Donor immune exposure was known only as CMV serostatus.

Researchers ran the PCR with 60 Vbeta and 13 Jbeta primers. Libraries were prepared by immunoSEQ multiplex PCR; TCRdb keeps only in-frame clonotypes and omits some of them. Of 130,000 to 150,000 clones in the sample, 80% were seen once. CDR1 and CDR2 from the germline V gene are GTSNPN and SVGIG (reference sequence). Trimming took 2 bases from V and 4 from J, leaving 17 bases between them. The CDR3 covers 16 residues. The genes are TRBV30 and TRBJ1-4; a possible D gene is TRBD1 (6 bases). Sequencing input: PBMCs. This receptor was identified in a woman in her thirties in good health and CMV-seronegative. The CDR3 loop is CAWSPGLDRHNEKLFF. As DNA, the CDR3 is TGTGCCTGGAGTCCCGGCCTAGACAGGCATAATGAAAAACTGTTTTTT.